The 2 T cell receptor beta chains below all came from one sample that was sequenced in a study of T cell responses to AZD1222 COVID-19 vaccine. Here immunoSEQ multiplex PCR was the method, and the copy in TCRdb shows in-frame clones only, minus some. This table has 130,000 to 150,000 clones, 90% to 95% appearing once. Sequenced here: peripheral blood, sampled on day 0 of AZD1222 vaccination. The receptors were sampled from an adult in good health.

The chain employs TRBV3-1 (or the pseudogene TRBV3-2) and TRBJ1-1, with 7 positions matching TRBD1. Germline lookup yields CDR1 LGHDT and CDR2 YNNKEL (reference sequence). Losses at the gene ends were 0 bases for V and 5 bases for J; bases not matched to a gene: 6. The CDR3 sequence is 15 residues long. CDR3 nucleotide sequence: TGTGCCAGCAGCCAAGAGGGCAGGGGGAATACTGAAGCTTTCTTT. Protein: CASSQEGRGNTEAFF.

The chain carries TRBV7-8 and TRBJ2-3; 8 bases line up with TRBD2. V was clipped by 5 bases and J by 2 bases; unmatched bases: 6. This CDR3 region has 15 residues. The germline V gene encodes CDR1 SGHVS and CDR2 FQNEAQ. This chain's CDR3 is CASSLSGSSTDTQYF. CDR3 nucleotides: TGTGCCAGCAGCCTGAGCGGGAGTTCCACAGATACGCAGTATTTT.